The present T cell receptor beta chain was sequenced within a study of shared clonotypes between healthy human individuals. Study information: Donors, aged 18 to 49, were a couple of women and a few men. General study results and limits: The sharing of roughly 5% of naive CD4 clonotypes was seen across a few donors. Clonotypes shared by all four sorted-subset donors had higher generation probabilities than non-shared clonotypes.

A remark on this clone: Its cognate antigen is unknown.

In the source study's methods: Junction-only sequences without quality scores were provided by ImmunoSEQ, so filtering was different. TCRdb keeps only in-frame clones here, not all; method: immunoSEQ multiplex PCR. Clone size and V and J calls were adopted from that table, with D and trimming inferred from the DNA. Among around 550,000 clones listed, 96% were seen once. CDR1 SGHRS and CDR2 YFSETQ come from the germline V gene. With 0 bases removed from V and 0 bases from J, the gap between germline ends came to 10 bases. This CDR3 comprises 16 residues. This TCR was recovered from a woman aged 30 to 39 in good health. The chain joins TRBV5-1 to TRBJ2-4; the D is unclear. The sample consisted of naive CD4+ T cells sorted from blood. Documented subset: CD45RA+ positively selected. CDR3 coding DNA: TGCGCCAGCAGCTTGGAGCCAGAGCTAGCCAAAAACATTCAGTACTTC. It translates to CASSLEPELAKNIQYF.